This T cell receptor beta chain was captured in a study of a mutant IDH1 vaccine in newly diagnosed glioma. Study as a whole: Averaging around 42 years of age, treated patients were about 62% male and roughly 38% female. Patients were pretreated with radiotherapy, temozolomide, or both, mostly both. Study-wide points: Vaccine-induced immune responses occurred in 90% to 95% of patients.

This clone was picked up one time. Its antigen is not identified. Sequenced by immunoSEQ multiplex PCR; TCRdb stores in-frame clones only, minus some. Altogether around 50,000 clones are present, 86% being singletons, with the ten largest covering over 2%. This CDR3 contains 16 residues. The V gene's germline CDR1 is SGHVS and CDR2 FQNEAQ. V was clipped by 4 bases and J by 7 bases, with 19 bases between them. Time point reported: baseline, week 1 (first vaccination visit). Treatment in this sample: pre-vaccination baseline after standard-of-care therapy. Donor diagnoses consisted of new WHO grade 3 or 4 IDH1-mutant, ATRX-lost astrocytomas.

The sequence derives from a man aged 35-49 years with glioma. The rearrangement uses TRBV7-8 and TRBJ1-4; a possible D gene is TRBD1 (5 bases). This specimen was PBMCs, taken from a glioma patient treated with radiotherapy, temozolomide or both. DNA for the CDR3: TGTGCCAGCAGCTCCGCCTTTTGGGGCGGAGGTGAAAAACTGTTTTTT. Amino acid sequence: CASSSAFWGGGEKLFF.